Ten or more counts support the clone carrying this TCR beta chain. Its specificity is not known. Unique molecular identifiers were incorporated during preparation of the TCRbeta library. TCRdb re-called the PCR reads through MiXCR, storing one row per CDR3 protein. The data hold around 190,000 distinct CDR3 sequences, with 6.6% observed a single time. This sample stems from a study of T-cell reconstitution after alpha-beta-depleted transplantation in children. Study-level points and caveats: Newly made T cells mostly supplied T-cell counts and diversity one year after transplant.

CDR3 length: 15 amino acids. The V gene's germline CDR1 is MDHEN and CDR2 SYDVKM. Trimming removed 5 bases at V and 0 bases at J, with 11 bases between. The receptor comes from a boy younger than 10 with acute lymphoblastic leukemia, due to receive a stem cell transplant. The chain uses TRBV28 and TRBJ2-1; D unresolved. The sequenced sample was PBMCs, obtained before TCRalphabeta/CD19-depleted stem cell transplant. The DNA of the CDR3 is TGTGCCAGCAGTACCCAGCGCGGCTCCTACAATGAGCAGTTCTTC. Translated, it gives CASSTQRGSYNEQFF.